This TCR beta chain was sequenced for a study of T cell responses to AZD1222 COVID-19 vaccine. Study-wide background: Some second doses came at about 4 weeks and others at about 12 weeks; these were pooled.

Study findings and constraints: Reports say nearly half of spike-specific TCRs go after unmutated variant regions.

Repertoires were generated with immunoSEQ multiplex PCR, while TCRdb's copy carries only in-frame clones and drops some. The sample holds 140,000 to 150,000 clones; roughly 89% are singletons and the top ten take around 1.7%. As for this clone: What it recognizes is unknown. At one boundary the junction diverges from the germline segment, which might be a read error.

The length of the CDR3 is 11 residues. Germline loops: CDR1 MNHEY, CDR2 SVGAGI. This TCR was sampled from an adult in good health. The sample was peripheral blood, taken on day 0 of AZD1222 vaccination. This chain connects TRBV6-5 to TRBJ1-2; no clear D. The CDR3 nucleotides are TGTGCCAGCAGTCACTCCAATGGCTACACCTTC. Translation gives CASSHSNGYTF.